This paragraph covers one T cell receptor (beta chain) sequence. Its binding antigen is unknown. One end of the junction is discordant with germline, which a read error may explain. The data derive from a study of CD8+CD57+ T cells in acquired aplastic anemia (dated by TCRdb to the late 2010s). At the level of the whole study: DNA extracted from sorted CD4+ and CD8+ cells had a mean of about 3.3 ug, with a range of 0.2 to 27.4 ug. Mean read counts for healthy donor samples were approximately 10 million for CD4+ cells and 11.0 million for CD8+ cells. Broad study findings and their caveats: Between patients and healthy controls, no significant difference in CD8+ Simpson's diversity was found (P=0.060). Roughly 30 CD8+ CDR3 sequences were found to be shared between patients and controls, but these sequences appeared to be highly expressed in patients and within the immunodominant clones of the patients.

TCR beta VDJ combination and CDR3 sequence profiling used genomic DNA as the template. TCR repertoire sequencing was run on an Illumina HiSeq 2000. Processing in the source paper ran as follows. Repertoires were assessed using TRBV/TRBJ rearrangement plots, CDR3 size and DJ length profiles, and Simpson's diversity index. The most abundant DNA sequence in the deep sequencing data was defined as the immunodominant clone. CDR3 amino acid sequences were checked for sharing between subjects and were compared against published repertoires and the VDJdb database. The raw public reads went through TCRdb reprocessing: fastp at Q25, MiXCR clone calling, in-frame beta chains kept. Each record represents a unique CDR3 protein, reported with the most common genes and DNA among its rows. Here the V and J calls rest on TCRdb's processing, not on the authors' analysis. Here the sample has 150,000 to 200,000 distinct CDR3 sequences; 46% occur a single time. Approximately 3% of the sample lies in the top ten.

The CDR3 numbers 13 residues from cysteine through phenylalanine. CDR3 DNA only is kept here, 39 bases in frame from base 1. Per the germline V gene, SGHRS is the CDR1 and YFSETQ is the CDR2. In the study, sorted CD4+ and CD8+ blood T cells from patients with severe aplastic anemia and from healthy subjects underwent deep sequencing of TCR repertoires. Ficoll-Paque density gradient centrifugation was used to isolate peripheral blood mononuclear cells. Before DNA was extracted, CD4+ and CD8+ T cells were sorted using either FACS or magnetic beads. Material: sorted CD4+, CD8+, or CD8+CD57+ T cells (not recorded which) from PBMCs. The V and J genes are TRBV5-1 and TRBJ1-2; the D gene is perhaps TRBD1, from 5 matching bases. This clonotype was obtained from a human donor in good health. The DNA reads as follows: TGCGCCAGCAGCTTGGGTCCTACACGGGGGTTCTACTTC. The encoded protein is CASSLGPTRGFYF.